This T cell receptor (beta chain) was observed in a study of shared clonotypes between healthy human individuals (TCRdb year 2020). Broadly, across the study: The cohort included three men and two women between 18 and 49 years of age. To increase sequencing depth and limit assay-specific biases, TCR repertoire library preparation and sequencing were carried out by different laboratories using diverse techniques. To estimate repertoire size and how much clonotype sharing occurs between individuals, the study deeply sequenced the blood TCR repertoires of five healthy adults. Leukapheresis yielded between about 0.85 and 9 billion PBMCs per donor. For each donor, three plates each were used for CD4 naive and CD4 memory, two plates were used for CD8 naive, and one plate was used for CD8 memory.

Healthy HIV-negative adults with no recently reported acute infections or vaccinations were included as donors. Only Caucasian adults living in Nashville, Tennessee, USA were represented among the donors. CD4+ T cells were enriched by magnetic negative selection; naive cells were then positively selected on CD45RA, and the negative fraction formed the memory subset. After blood collection by leukapheresis, PBMCs were isolated using Ficoll-Histopaque density gradient centrifugation and then cryopreserved in the vapor phase of liquid nitrogen. Analytical flow cytometry was used to check the purity and quantity of each magnetically sorted T cell population. Genomic DNA was isolated from each sorted fraction and quantified by UV absorbance on a Nanodrop 2000c. TCR CDR3 regions were amplified from genomic DNA by multiplex PCR using the deep immunoSEQ assay. For each cell subset, the extracted genomic DNA was distributed evenly across all wells of several immunoSEQ 96-well plates, and each plate served as one replicate. For sorted subsets, each replicate PCR was loaded with 200 ng genomic DNA, equivalent to approximately 27,000 T cell genomes. Purified libraries were quantified with a Qubit 3.0 fluorometer, sized on a Bioanalyzer 2100, and re-quantified with the KAPA Library Quantification kit. Every immunoSEQ 96-well plate was sequenced on a separate single-read 150-cycle Illumina NextSeq 550 flow cell. The authors' pipeline ran thus. Because the immunoSEQ output held only junctional sequences and lacked quality scores, the filtering could not match the filtering applied to full-length reads. Sequences were annotated with PyIR, a Python wrapper for IgBLAST v1.9, using IMGT germline references to assign V/J genes and CDR3. Reads with weak V/J assignments (E-value above 1e-6), missing CDR3, stop codons, out-of-frame junctions, or ambiguous translated residues were removed. A V3J clonotype was defined by an identical inferred V gene, J gene, and CDR3 amino acid sequence. Percentage overlap between repertoires was calculated by dividing the number of shared unique clonotypes by the size of the smaller repertoire. RTK rarefaction, the Chao1 estimator, and Recon v2.1 estimates of unobserved clonotypes were used to assess repertoire richness. Generation probabilities for all TCRbeta clonotypes obtained by the gDNA method from a handful of donors were computed using OLGA. In TCRdb, the immuneACCESS table is reduced to in-frame sequences with V and J assigned. These tables do not hold every clone; where another copy was compared, an unresolved V gene accounts for under half, and the others remain unexplained. V, J and clone size were drawn from that table, and D and trimming were deduced from the DNA. The sample table lists 600,000 to 750,000 clones, approximately 75% of them with a count of one. Approximately 2% of the sample comes from the top ten.

What the research found in general, with its limitations: Pairwise subsampling led to the expectation that sequencing depth would affect the degree of clonotype sharing among donors. Clonotypes shared by all four sorted-subset donors showed higher generation probabilities than non-shared clonotypes. Estimated clonotype richness was generally larger for naive than for memory subsets. The small number of donors limited the genetic and exposure-history diversity represented. Rarefaction of sorted-subset datasets indicated incomplete sequencing despite the large sequencing depth. Across several donors, roughly 5% of naive CD4, over 3% of naive CD8, 2.3% of memory CD4, and 0.4% of memory CD8 clonotypes were shared. Sampling was restricted to blood, and TCR repertoires in tissues likely differ from the TCR repertoires found in blood.

The V end loses 3 bases and the J end loses 3 bases, and a stretch of 12 bases separates them. The CDR3 measures 14 amino acids from cysteine to phenylalanine. The DNA shown is the 42-base CDR3, in frame from base 1. CDR1 is given as MDHEN and CDR2 as SYDVKM, both from the germline V gene. On this clone itself: This receptor's antigen is unknown. No qualities accompany the bases; no much larger clone lies one base away.

What was sequenced was memory CD4+ T cells sorted from blood. The cell subset or site label for this specimen denotes: CD45RA-negative fraction. This sequence was found in a woman aged 30 to 39 in good health. Recombination joined TRBV28 with TRBJ2-7, with the D gene not clear enough to name. The bases read TGTGCCAGCAGTTTGGCTGGAAACGGCTACGAGCAGTACTTC. This sequence encodes CASSLAGNGYEQYF.